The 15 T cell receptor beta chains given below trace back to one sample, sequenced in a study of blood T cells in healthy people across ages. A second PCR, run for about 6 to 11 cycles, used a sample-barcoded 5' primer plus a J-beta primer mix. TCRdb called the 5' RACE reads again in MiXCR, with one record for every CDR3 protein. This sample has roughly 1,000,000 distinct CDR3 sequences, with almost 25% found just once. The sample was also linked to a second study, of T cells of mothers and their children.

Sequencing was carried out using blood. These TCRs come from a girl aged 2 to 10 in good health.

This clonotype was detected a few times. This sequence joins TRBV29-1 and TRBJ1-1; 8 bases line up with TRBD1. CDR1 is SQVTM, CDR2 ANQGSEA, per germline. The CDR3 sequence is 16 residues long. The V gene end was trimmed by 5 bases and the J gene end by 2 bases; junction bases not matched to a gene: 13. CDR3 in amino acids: CSVLPATGTGNTEAFF. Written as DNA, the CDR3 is TGCAGCGTTTTGCCCGCTACCGGGACAGGAAACACTGAAGCTTTCTTT.

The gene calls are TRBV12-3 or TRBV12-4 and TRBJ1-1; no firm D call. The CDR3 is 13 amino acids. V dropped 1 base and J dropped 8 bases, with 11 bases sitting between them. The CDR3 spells CASSLEGSSEAFF. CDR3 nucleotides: TGTGCCAGCAGTTTAGAGGGTAGCTCGGAAGCTTTCTTT.

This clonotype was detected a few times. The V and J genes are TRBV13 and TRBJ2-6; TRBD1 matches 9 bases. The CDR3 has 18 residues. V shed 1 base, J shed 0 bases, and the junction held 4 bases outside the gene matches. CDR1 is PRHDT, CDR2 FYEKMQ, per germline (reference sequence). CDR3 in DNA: TGTGCCAGCAGCTTAGCCAGGACAGGGGACTCTGGGGCCAACGTCCTGACTTTC. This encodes CASSLARTGDSGANVLTF.

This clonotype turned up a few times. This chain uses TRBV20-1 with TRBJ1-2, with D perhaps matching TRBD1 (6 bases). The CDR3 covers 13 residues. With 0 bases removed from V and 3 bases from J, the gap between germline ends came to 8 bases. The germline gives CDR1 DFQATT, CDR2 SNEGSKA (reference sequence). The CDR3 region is CSARDHRDYGYTF. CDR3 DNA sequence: TGCAGTGCTAGAGATCACAGGGACTATGGCTACACCTTC.

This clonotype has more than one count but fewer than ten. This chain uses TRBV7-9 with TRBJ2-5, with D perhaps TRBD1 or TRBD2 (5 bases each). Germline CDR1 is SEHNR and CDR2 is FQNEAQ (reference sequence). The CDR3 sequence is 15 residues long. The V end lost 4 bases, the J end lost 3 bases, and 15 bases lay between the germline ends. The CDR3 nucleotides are TGTGCCAGCAGCTCCTACCTAAGGGACGAAGAGACCCAGTACTTC. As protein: CASSSYLRDEETQYF. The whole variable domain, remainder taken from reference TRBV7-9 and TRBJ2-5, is DTGVSQNPRHKITKRGQNVTFRCDPISEHNRLYWYRQTLGQGPEFLTYFQNEAQLEKSRLLSDRFSAERPKGSFSTLEIQRTEQGDSAMYLCASSSYLRDEETQYFGPGTRLLVL.

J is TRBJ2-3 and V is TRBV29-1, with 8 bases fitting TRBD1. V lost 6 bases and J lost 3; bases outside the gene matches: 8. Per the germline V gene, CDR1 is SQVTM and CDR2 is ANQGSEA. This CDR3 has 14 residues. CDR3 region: CSVIGQGRTDTQYF. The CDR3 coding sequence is TGCAGCGTGATAGGACAGGGAAGAACAGATACGCAGTATTTT.

CDR3 nucleotide sequence: TGTGCCATCGGTACAGGGATCTCCTACGAGCAGTACTTC. It yields the protein CAIGTGISYEQYF. V and J are TRBV10-3 and TRBJ2-7; a weak D match, TRBD1 (6 bases). Per germline, CDR1 ENHRY and CDR2 SYGVKD. There are 13 residues in the CDR3. V dropped 8 bases and J dropped 0 bases, with 11 bases sitting between them.

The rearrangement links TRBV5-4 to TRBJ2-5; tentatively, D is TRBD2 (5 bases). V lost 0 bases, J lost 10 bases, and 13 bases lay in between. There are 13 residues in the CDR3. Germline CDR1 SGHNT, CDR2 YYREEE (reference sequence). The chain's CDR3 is CASSLGGGEDQYF. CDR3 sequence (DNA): TGTGCCAGCAGCTTGGGCGGAGGAGAGGACCAGTACTTC. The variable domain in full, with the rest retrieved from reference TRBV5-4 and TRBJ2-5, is ETGVTQSPTHLIKTRGQQVTLRCSSQSGHNTVSWYQQALGQGPQFIFQYYREEENGRGNFPPRFSGLQFPNYSSELNVNALELDDSALYLCASSLGGGEDQYFGPGTRLLVL.

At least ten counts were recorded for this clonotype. In DNA, the CDR3 is TGTGCCAGCAGTGAAGCTTTCTTT. Its translation: CASSEAFF. The rearrangement uses TRBV6-1 and TRBJ1-1; D gene ambiguous. Trimming removed 0 bases at V and 13 bases at J, with 0 bases between. CDR1 is MNHNS, CDR2 SASEGT, per germline. CDR3 length: 8 amino acids.

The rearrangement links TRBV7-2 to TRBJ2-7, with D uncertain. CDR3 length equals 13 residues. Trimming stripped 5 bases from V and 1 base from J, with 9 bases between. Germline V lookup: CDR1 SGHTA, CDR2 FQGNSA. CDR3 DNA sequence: TGTGCCAGCAGCAAAGACCAGTCCTACGAGCAGTACTTC. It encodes CASSKDQSYEQYF.

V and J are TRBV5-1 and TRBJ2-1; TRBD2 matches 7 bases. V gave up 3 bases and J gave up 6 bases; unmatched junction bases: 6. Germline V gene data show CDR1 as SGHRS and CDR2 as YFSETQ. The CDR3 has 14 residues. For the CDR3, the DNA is TGCGCCAGCAGCTCGGGACTATCTCGCAATGAGCAGTTCTTC. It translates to CASSSGLSRNEQFF.

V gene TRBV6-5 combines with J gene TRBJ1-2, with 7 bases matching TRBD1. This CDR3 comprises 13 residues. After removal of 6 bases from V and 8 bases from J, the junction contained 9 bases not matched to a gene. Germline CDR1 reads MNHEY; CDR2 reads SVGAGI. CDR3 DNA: TGTGCCAGCAGCCCATCGACAGGGACCGGCTACACCTTC. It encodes CASSPSTGTGYTF.

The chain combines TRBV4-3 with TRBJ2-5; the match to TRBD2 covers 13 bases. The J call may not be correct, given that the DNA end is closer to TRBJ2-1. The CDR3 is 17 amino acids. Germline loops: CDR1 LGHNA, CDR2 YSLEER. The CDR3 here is CASSPGLAGALYNEQFF. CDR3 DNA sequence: TGCGCCAGCAGCCCCGGACTAGCGGGGGCCCTCTACAATGAGCAGTTCTTC.

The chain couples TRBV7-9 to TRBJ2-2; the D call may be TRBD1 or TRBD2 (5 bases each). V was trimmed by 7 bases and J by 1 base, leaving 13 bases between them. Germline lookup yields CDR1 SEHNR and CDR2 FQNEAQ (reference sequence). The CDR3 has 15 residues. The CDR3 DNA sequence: TGTGCCAGCACCTCTAGGGGAGAGAACACCGGGGAGCTGTTTTTT. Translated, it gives CASTSRGENTGELFF.

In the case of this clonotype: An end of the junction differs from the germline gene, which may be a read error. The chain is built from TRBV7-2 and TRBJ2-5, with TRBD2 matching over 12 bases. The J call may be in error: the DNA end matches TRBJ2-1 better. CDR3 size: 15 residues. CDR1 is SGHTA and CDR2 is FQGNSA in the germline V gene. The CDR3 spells CASSSTSGRWNGQFF. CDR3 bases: TGTGCCAGCAGCTCGACTAGCGGGAGATGGAATGGGCAGTTCTTC.